This TCR beta chain was sequenced during a study of Tregs in tolerant kidney transplant recipients. Only in-frame clones appear in the TCRdb table, and some are missing; sequencing was by immunoSEQ multiplex PCR. This repertoire includes several thousand clones. Related graft donors supplied nonmyeloablative bone marrow transplants, and mixed chimerism was transient. The CDR3 consists of 18 residues. Trimming removed 1 base from V and 1 base from J; junction bases left unmatched: 9. Germline assignment: CDR1 SGDLS and CDR2 YYNGEE. With respect to this clone: The CDR3 end is not reached by the read, which stops 3 residues before it; the germline J gene fills it in.

V is TRBV9 and J is TRBJ2-3; 10 bases fit TRBD2. The material was CD8+ T cells from blood (PBMCs), obtained 12 months after the transplant. The clonotype was recovered from a human patient who received a combined kidney and bone marrow transplant. Some T cells could come from the graft donor. CDR3 sequence: CASSVRASGSLGTDTQYF. CDR3 DNA, as far as it was read: TGTGCCAGCAGCGTACGGGCTAGCGGGAGTCTAGGCACAGATACG.